These 12 T cell receptor beta chains originate from one sample sequenced in a study of blood T cell repertoires in COVID-19. The data were produced by immunoSEQ multiplex PCR, yet TCRdb's version contains in-frame clones alone and is incomplete. The sample contains some 150,000 clones, 86% of which appear only once. The sequencing input was peripheral blood. These receptors were collected from a woman aged 60-75 years with acute or convalescent COVID-19.

The J gene is TRBJ1-2, the V gene TRBV29-1, with D hard to call. The CDR3 extends over 13 amino acids. Per the germline V gene, CDR1 is SQVTM and CDR2 is ANQGSEA. Trimming left V 4 bases short and J 0 bases short, with 9 bases between. The CDR3 sequence: CSVGDGANYGYTF. As DNA, the CDR3 is TGCAGCGTTGGCGACGGAGCTAACTATGGCTACACCTTC.

The chain joins TRBV11-2 to TRBJ1-4; D gene ambiguous. CDR1 SGHAT and CDR2 FQNNGV come from the germline V gene. This CDR3 has 17 amino acids. V was clipped by 3 bases and J by 0 bases, with 14 bases between them. The CDR3 nucleotides are TGTGCCAGCAGCTTGGGCAGGACTTCTGCAACTAATGAAAAACTGTTTTTT. Amino acid sequence: CASSLGRTSATNEKLFF.

The gene calls are TRBV7-2 and TRBJ2-5; 8 bases match TRBD2. Germline CDR1 is SGHTA and CDR2 is FQGNSA. The V segment lost 1 base and the J segment 8 bases; nucleotides outside the gene matches: 12. CDR3 length equals 16 residues. CDR3 sequence (DNA): TGTGCCAGCAGCTTAGTCGGTAGCGGGGTCGATGGAACCCAGTACTTC. Its protein is CASSLVGSGVDGTQYF.

The rearrangement joins TRBV7-9 to TRBJ2-5; tentatively, D is TRBD2 (5 bases). The CDR3 runs 14 residues. Trimming pared 2 bases from V and 4 bases from J, leaving 11 bases between. The germline V gene encodes CDR1 SEHNR and CDR2 FQNEAQ (reference sequence). CDR3 coding DNA: TGTGCCAGCAGCTTAAACGGGGTCGGAGAGACCCAGTACTTC. Amino acids: CASSLNGVGETQYF.

This clone is a singleton in its sample. The gene calls are TRBV7-6 and TRBJ1-5; D is unresolved. Germline V gene data show CDR1 as SGHVS and CDR2 as FNYEAQ. V shed 7 bases and J shed 2 bases, with 18 bases lying between them. This CDR3 is built from 16 residues. The DNA of the CDR3 is TGTGCCAGCATCCCCCCCGGGCGGGGTGGCAATCAGCCCCAGCATTTT. This translates into CASIPPGRGGNQPQHF.

This sequence joins TRBV12-5 and TRBJ2-5; the D is unclear. The CDR3 is made up of 12 amino acids. Germline V gives CDR1 LGHNT, CDR2 FRNRAP. Trimming took off 6 bases at V and 4 bases at J, with 9 bases between the two ends. DNA for the CDR3: TGTGCTAGTGGCCCAATCCCAGAGACCCAGTACTTC. This codes for CASGPIPETQYF. The full variable domain, with the rest looked up from reference TRBV12-5 and TRBJ2-5, is DARVTQTPRHKVTEMGQEVTMRCQPILGHNTVFWYRQTMMQGLELLAYFRNRAPLDDSGMPKDRFSAEMPDATLATLKIQPSEPRDSAVYFCASGPIPETQYFGPGTRLLVL.

The V gene is TRBV3-1 (or the pseudogene TRBV3-2), the J gene TRBJ2-3; 14 bases align to TRBD2. Germline CDR1 LGHDT, CDR2 YNNKEL (reference sequence). V trimming: 4 bases; J trimming: 0 bases; junction bases outside the gene matches: 3. This CDR3 contains 17 residues. CDR3 bases: TGTGCCAGCAGCCGACTAGCGGGGGGGAAGAGCACAGATACGCAGTATTTT. Translating it yields CASSRLAGGKSTDTQYF.

This sequence joins TRBV11-3 and TRBJ2-1; the D gene is possibly TRBD1 (5 bases). CDR1 is SGHNT, CDR2 YENEEA, per germline. This CDR3 contains 17 residues. Trimming removed 5 bases from V and 0 bases from J, with 17 bases in between. For the CDR3, the DNA is TGTGCCAGCAGCCCCTTTGACAGATGGAGCTCCTACAATGAGCAGTTCTTC. It is translated as CASSPFDRWSSYNEQFF.

This chain joins TRBV5-1 and TRBJ2-7; possible D gene TRBD2, 7 bases. Germline assignment: CDR1 SGHRS and CDR2 YFSETQ. V was pared by 5 bases and J by 3 bases, with 12 bases between. The CDR3 runs 13 residues. The CDR3 here is CASRVGGGYEQYF. DNA for the CDR3: TGCGCCAGCAGAGTGGGAGGGGGCTACGAGCAGTACTTC.

The chain combines TRBV7-6 with TRBJ2-5; D might be TRBD2 (5 bases). The CDR3 runs to 15 residues. Germline loops: CDR1 SGHVS, CDR2 FNYEAQ. V lost 5 bases and J lost 2, with 15 bases in between. CDR3 amino acids: CASSRRPGYQETQYF. CDR3 coding DNA: TGTGCCAGCAGCCGGAGGCCGGGCTATCAAGAGACCCAGTACTTC.

V gene TRBV5-1 combines with J gene TRBJ1-5; D remains ambiguous. The CDR3 length is 14 residues. Germline V gene sequence: CDR1 SGHRS, CDR2 YFSETQ. V was trimmed by 2 bases and J by 5 bases, leaving 11 bases between them. CDR3 nucleotides: TGCGCCAGCAGCTTATCGGGAGGTCATCAGCCCCAGCATTTT. Translating it yields CASSLSGGHQPQHF.

The chain carries TRBV19 and TRBJ2-3; 9 bases line up with TRBD2. Per the germline V gene, CDR1 is LNHDA and CDR2 is SQIVND (reference sequence). The V gene end was trimmed by 0 bases and the J gene end by 7 bases; junction bases not matched to a gene: 8. This CDR3 region has 16 residues. CDR3 nucleotides: TGTGCCAGTAGTATAGATCTAACGCGGGGGGGACATACGCAGTATTTT. Protein product: CASSIDLTRGGHTQYF.